This T cell receptor beta chain was captured by sequencing in a study of blood T cell repertoires in COVID-19. Generated by immunoSEQ multiplex PCR, the TCRdb table keeps only in-frame clones and is missing some. Among more than 100,000 clones listed, roughly 80% were seen once. This receptor was taken from a human donor in a cohort sampled during active COVID-19. Sequencing was done on a sample of peripheral blood.

CDR3 loop: CASSVGNRGGNTEAFF. DNA of the CDR3: TGTGCCAGCAGCGTAGGCAACAGGGGGGGGAACACTGAAGCTTTCTTT. The chain is built from TRBV9 and TRBJ1-1; 8 positions agree with TRBD1. Germline trimming cut 0 bases from V and 1 base from J; bases unmatched to any gene: 5. The CDR3 length is 16 residues. Germline CDR1 reads SGDLS; CDR2 reads YYNGEE.